Presented here are 2 T cell receptor beta chains from one specimen sequenced in a study of blood T cell repertoires in COVID-19. Method: immunoSEQ multiplex PCR; TCRdb's copy keeps in-frame clones and lacks some. The data hold approximately 270,000 clones, with about 89% observed a single time. The source material was peripheral blood. These receptors were collected from a man aged 25 to 40 with acute or convalescent COVID-19.

A single count supports this clone. Other DNA sequences in this specimen translate into the identical CDR3. The chain couples TRBV28 to TRBJ1-2; no clear D gene. Trimming removed 2 bases at V and 8 bases at J, with 9 bases between. Germline V gene sequence: CDR1 MDHEN, CDR2 SYDVKM. CDR3 length: 12 residues. CDR3 amino acids: CASSLAGKGYTF. The CDR3 coding sequence is TGTGCCAGCAGTTTAGCAGGCAAGGGCTACACCTTC.

The chain joins TRBV10-1 to TRBJ1-5; no definite D call. The germline CDR1 and CDR2 sequences are WNHNN and SYGVQD (reference sequence). V was shortened by 2 bases and J by 6 bases, with 8 bases between the two germline ends. The CDR3 is 13 residues long. CDR3 DNA sequence: TGCGCCAGCAGTGAGACGGGTGCTCAGCCCCAGCATTTT. This codes for CASSETGAQPQHF.